This T cell receptor beta chain stems from a study of ipilimumab plus nivolumab after autologous stem cell transplantation. Study summary: Myeloma patients were high-risk transplant-naive or relapsed within 3 years of first autologous transplant.

This clone has a handful of counts. Antigen unknown. Germline V gene lookup returns CDR1 GTSNPN and CDR2 SVGIG (reference sequence). The CDR3 covers 12 residues. The junction had 5 bases not matched to a gene; V was cut back by 0 bases and J by 10 bases. Study results and limitations: Authors suggest TCR repertoire, Treg phenotype and gut microbiota support further study.

Starting 14 to 28 days after autologous transplant, ipilimumab 1 mg/kg was given. Patients received nivolumab 3 mg/kg at weeks 1, 4, 7, 10, then fortnightly to week 26. Sequenced by immunoSEQ multiplex PCR; TCRdb stores in-frame clones only, minus some. This table holds 12,000 or so clones, about 77% found once. This TCR was recovered from a male donor with multiple myeloma. Source: PBMCs, taken in a trial of ipilimumab plus nivolumab as post-transplant consolidation. The J gene is TRBJ1-2, the V gene TRBV30; 7 nucleotides align to TRBD1. The CDR3 protein is CAWSVNRGDYTF. The DNA of the CDR3 is TGTGCCTGGAGTGTCAACAGGGGTGACTACACCTTC.